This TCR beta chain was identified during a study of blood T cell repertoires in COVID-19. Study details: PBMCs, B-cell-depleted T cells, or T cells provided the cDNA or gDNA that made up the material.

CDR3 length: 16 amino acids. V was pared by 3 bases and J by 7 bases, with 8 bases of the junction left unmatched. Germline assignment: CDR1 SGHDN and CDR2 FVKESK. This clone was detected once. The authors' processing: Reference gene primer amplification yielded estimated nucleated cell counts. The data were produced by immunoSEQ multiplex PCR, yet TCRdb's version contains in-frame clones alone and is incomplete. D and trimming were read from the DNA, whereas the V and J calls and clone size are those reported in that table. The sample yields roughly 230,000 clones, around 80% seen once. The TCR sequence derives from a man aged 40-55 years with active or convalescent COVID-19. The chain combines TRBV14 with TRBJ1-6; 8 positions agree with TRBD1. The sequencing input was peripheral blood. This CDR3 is CASSQRQGRSNSPLHF. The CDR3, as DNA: TGTGCCAGCAGCCAGAGACAGGGGAGATCCAATTCACCCCTCCACTTT.